This T cell receptor beta chain was sequenced in a study of cytomegalovirus exposure and HLA in healthy donors. The PCR was carried out with 60 Vbeta primers and 13 Jbeta primers. The data were produced by immunoSEQ multiplex PCR, yet TCRdb's version contains in-frame clones alone and is incomplete. The sample lists about 150,000 clones; over 60% were seen once. V shed 5 bases and J 5 bases; nucleotides not matched to a gene: 6. The germline CDR1 and CDR2 sequences are LNHDA and SQIVND (reference sequence). The CDR3 length is 14 residues. The J gene is TRBJ2-4, the V gene TRBV19; TRBD1 aligns across 7 bases. The specimen sequenced was PBMCs. The receptor was isolated from a male donor in good health and CMV-seronegative. The CDR3 region has the DNA TGTGCCAGTAGTTTTACCGGGACAGAAAACATTCAGTACTTC. Amino acid sequence: CASSFTGTENIQYF.